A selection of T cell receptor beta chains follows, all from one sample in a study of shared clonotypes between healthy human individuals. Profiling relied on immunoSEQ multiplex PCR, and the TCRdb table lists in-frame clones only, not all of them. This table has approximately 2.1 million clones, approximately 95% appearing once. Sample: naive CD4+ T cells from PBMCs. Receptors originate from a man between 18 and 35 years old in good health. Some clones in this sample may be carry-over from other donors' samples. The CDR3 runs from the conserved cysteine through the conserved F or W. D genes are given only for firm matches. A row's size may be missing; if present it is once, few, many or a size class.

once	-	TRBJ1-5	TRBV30	TGTGCCTGGAGTAATACACGGGGTAATCAGCCCCAGCATTTT	CAWSNTRGNQPQHF
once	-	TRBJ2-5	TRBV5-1	TGCGCCAGCAGCCGAACGACAGAAGAGACCCAGTACTTC	CASSRTTEETQYF
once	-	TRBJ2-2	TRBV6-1	TGTGCCAGCAGCGAAGGGTACAGGGAGACCGGGGAGCTGTTTTTT	CASSEGYRETGELFF
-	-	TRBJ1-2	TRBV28	TGTGCCAGCACCCGGTCCAGGGGCCTATATGGCTACACCTTC	CASTRSRGLYGYTF
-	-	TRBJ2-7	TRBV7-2	TGTGCCTCCAGTGGTACCCGGTCCTTGAACTACGAGCAGTACTTC	CASSGTRSLNYEQYF
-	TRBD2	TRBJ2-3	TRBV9	TGTGCCAGCAGCGCGGGGGGACTAGCGGGAGTCAGTTTTATGGGTACAGATACGCAGTATTTT	CASSAGGLAGVSFMGTDTQYF
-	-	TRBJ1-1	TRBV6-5	TGTGCCAGCAGTTACTCCACAGGCAATCCGACTGAAGCTTTCTTT	CASSYSTGNPTEAFF
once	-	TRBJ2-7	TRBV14	TGTGCCAGCAGCCGGCTGGGCGGGAACGAGCAGTACTTC	CASSRLGGNEQYF
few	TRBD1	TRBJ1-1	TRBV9	TGTGCCAGCAGCGTTGGGGACAGGGTAAACACTGAAGCTTTCTTT	CASSVGDRVNTEAFF
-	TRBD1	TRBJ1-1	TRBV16	TGTGCCAGCAGCCCGTCCCGGGACAGGGCCCGGTACACTGAAGCTTTCTTT	CASSPSRDRARYTEAFF
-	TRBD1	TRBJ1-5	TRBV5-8	TGTGCCAGCAGCATGGGACAGTTAGGCAATCAGCCCCAGCATTTT	CASSMGQLGNQPQHF
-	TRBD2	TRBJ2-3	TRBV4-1	TGCGCCAGCAGCCAGCTCGCTAGCGGCAGCACAGATACGCAGTATTTT	CASSQLASGSTDTQYF
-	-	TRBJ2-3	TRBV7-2	TGTGCCAGCAGCTTATACTTACTGCCCCGAACAGATACGCAGTATTTT	CASSLYLLPRTDTQYF
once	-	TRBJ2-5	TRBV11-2	TGTGCCAGCAGCCGGGCAGGATTAGAGACCCAGTACTTC	CASSRAGLETQYF
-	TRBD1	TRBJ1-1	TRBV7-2	TGTGCCAGCAGTCGTACAGGGGCCAAAGGGAACACTGAAGCTTTCTTT	CASSRTGAKGNTEAFF
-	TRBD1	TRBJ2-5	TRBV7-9	TGTGCCAGCAGCTACCAGGGGGCGGGCGAGACCCAGTACTTC	CASSYQGAGETQYF
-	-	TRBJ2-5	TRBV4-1	TGCGCCAGCAGCCAAGGGGGGGCAGCGGGCCAAGAGACCCAGTACTTC	CASSQGGAAGQETQYF
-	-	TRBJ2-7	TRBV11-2	TGTGCCAGCAGCTTAGGGGGAGCCGGGATTTTTTACGAGCAGTACTTC	CASSLGGAGIFYEQYF